These 12 T cell receptor beta chains share one sample of origin, sequenced in a study of blood T cell repertoires in COVID-19. Only in-frame clones appear in the TCRdb table, and some are missing; sequencing was by immunoSEQ multiplex PCR. Of 45,000 to 50,000 clones in the sample, approximately 85% were seen once. Sequencing was performed on peripheral blood. The receptors were gathered from a woman aged 80 or over with COVID-19, enrolled during active disease.

This chain joins TRBV5-4 and TRBJ2-1, with 11 positions matching TRBD2. In germline, CDR1 is SGHNT, CDR2 YYREEE (reference sequence). Germline trimming cut 1 base from V and 5 bases from J; bases unmatched to any gene: 5. The CDR3 length is 16 residues. The DNA for the CDR3 is TGTGCCAGCAGCTTGAGCCTACTAGCGGGGGACAATGAGCAGTTCTTC. Its protein is CASSLSLLAGDNEQFF.

This clone was observed a handful of times. V gene TRBV5-1 combines with J gene TRBJ2-7; 10 positions match TRBD2. From germline, CDR1 is SGHRS and CDR2 YFSETQ. This CDR3 has 14 residues. The V and J ends lost 4 bases and 3 bases, in that order; junction bases with no gene match: 4. The CDR3 here is CASSRQRGGYEQYF. CDR3 nucleotide sequence: TGCGCCAGCAGCCGACAGCGGGGGGGCTACGAGCAGTACTTC.

The chain links TRBV7-3 to TRBJ2-3, with 12 bases lining up with TRBD2. This CDR3 comprises 16 residues. Germline V gives CDR1 SGHTA, CDR2 FQGTGA. The V segment lost 2 bases and the J segment 6 bases; nucleotides outside the gene matches: 6. The CDR3 sequence: CASSLPASGRVDTQYF. In DNA form, the CDR3 reads TGTGCCAGCAGCTTACCCGCTAGCGGGAGGGTCGATACGCAGTATTTT.

This clone was observed once. This chain connects TRBV19 to TRBJ2-3, with 10 bases fitting TRBD2. After removal of 1 base from V and 5 bases from J, the junction contained 3 bases not matched to a gene. Germline assignment: CDR1 LNHDA and CDR2 SQIVND (reference sequence). The CDR3 totals 15 residues. CDR3 sequence reads: CASSIAAGGRDTQYF. The CDR3, as DNA: TGTGCCAGTAGTATAGCAGCGGGGGGGCGAGATACGCAGTATTTT.

This clone was seen a single time. The chain carries TRBV4-2 and TRBJ2-2; maybe TRBD1 (6 bases). Germline values: CDR1 LGHNA, CDR2 YNFKEQ. This CDR3 is 21 amino acids long. Trimming took 1 base from V and 0 from J, leaving 24 bases between them. The CDR3 region has the DNA TGTGCCAGCAGCCAAGTCTCCGTCTTTACTCCGGGACAAGCGAACACCGGGGAGCTGTTTTTT. This gives the protein CASSQVSVFTPGQANTGELFF.

V and J are TRBV13 and TRBJ2-5; 7 nucleotides match TRBD2. Per germline, CDR1 PRHDT and CDR2 FYEKMQ (reference sequence). This CDR3 comprises 14 residues. With 6 bases clipped from V and 10 bases from J, the junction kept 14 bases outside the gene matches. Written as DNA, the CDR3 is TGTGCCAGCAGTCCCGGGGGGTCCTCACCGGTCCAGTACTTC. This translates into CASSPGGSSPVQYF.

The CDR3 coding sequence is TGCGCCAGCAGCCAAGCCGGGGCTGAAGCTTTCTTT. Its protein product is CASSQAGAEAFF. This chain uses TRBV4-1 with TRBJ1-1; D is ambiguous. Germline CDR1 is MGHRA and CDR2 is YSYEKL. The CDR3 extends over 12 amino acids. Trimming removed 1 base from V and 6 bases from J, with 6 bases in between.

V gene TRBV10-2 combines with J gene TRBJ2-7, with TRBD1 matching 7 bases. The CDR3 runs to 14 residues. V lost 6 bases, J lost 4 bases, and 9 bases stayed unmatched. CDR1 and CDR2 (germline): WSHSY, SAAADI. CDR3 protein: CASRSGTEFYEQYF. The CDR3, as DNA: TGCGCCAGCAGATCCGGGACAGAGTTTTACGAGCAGTACTTC.

The rearrangement links TRBV5-1 to TRBJ1-2; D remains unclear. V was clipped by 4 bases and J by 3 bases, with 13 bases between them. The CDR3 sequence is 14 residues long. CDR1 and CDR2 (germline): SGHRS, YFSETQ. The CDR3 DNA is TGCGCCAGCAGCGTAGTCAACGGGGACTATGGCTACACCTTC. Translated: CASSVVNGDYGYTF.

This clone was observed a handful of times. The genes are TRBV18 and TRBJ1-5; 8 bases line up with TRBD1. This CDR3 contains 15 residues. V lost 2 bases and J lost 6; bases outside the gene matches: 6. Looked up from germline, CDR1 is KGHSH and CDR2 is LQKENI. The CDR3 protein is CASSPSGGIGQPQHF. In DNA form, the CDR3 reads TGTGCCAGCTCACCATCAGGGGGCATTGGTCAGCCCCAGCATTTT.

The chain is built from TRBV6-5 and TRBJ1-3; D is uncertain. Germline V lookup: CDR1 MNHEY, CDR2 SVGAGI. Deletions cut 0 bases from V and 0 bases from J, with 9 bases between. The CDR3 runs 16 residues. Here the CDR3 DNA reads TGTGCCAGCAGTTACTCGACCGGGTACTCTGGAAACACCATATATTTT. Amino acid sequence: CASSYSTGYSGNTIYF.

V is TRBV7-3 and J is TRBJ2-3, with 9 bases identical to TRBD2. The V and J ends lost 2 bases and 2 bases, in that order; junction bases with no gene match: 8. The CDR3 consists of 17 residues. In germline, CDR1 is SGHTA, CDR2 FQGTGA. In nucleotides, the CDR3 is TGTGCCAGCAGCTTATGGGGAAGCGGGGGGCCCACAGATACGCAGTATTTT. It is translated as CASSLWGSGGPTDTQYF. The full variable domain, its missing parts supplied by reference TRBV7-3 and TRBJ2-3, is GAGVSQTPSNKVTEKGKYVELRCDPISGHTALYWYRQSLGQGPEFLIYFQGTGAADDSGLPNDRFFAVRPEGSVSTLKIQRTERGDSAVYLCASSLWGSGGPTDTQYFGPGTRLTVL.